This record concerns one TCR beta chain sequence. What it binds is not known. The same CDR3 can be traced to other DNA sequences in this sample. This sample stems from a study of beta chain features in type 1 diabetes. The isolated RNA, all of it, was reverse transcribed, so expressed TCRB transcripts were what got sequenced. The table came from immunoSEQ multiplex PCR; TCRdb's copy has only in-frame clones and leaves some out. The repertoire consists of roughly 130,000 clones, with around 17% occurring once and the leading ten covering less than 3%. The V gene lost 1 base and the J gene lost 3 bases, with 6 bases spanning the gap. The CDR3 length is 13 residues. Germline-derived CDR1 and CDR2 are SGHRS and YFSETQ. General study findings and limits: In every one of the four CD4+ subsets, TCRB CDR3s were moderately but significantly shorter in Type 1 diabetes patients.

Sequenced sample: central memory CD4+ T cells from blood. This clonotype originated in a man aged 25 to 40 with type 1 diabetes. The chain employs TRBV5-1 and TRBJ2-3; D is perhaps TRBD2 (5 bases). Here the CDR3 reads CASSLPGTDTQYF. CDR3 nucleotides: TGCGCCAGCAGCTTGCCGGGGACAGATACGCAGTATTTT.